This is a list of T cell receptor beta chains from one sample in a study of siplizumab effects on memory and regulatory T cells. Assay: immunoSEQ multiplex PCR; the TCRdb copy retains only in-frame clones and omits some. The data hold approximately 65,000 clones, with roughly 85% observed a single time. Material: memory CD4+ T cells sorted from blood. The receptors derive from a human donor in good health. Both conserved end residues are part of each CDR3. Each record gives: D gene, V gene, clone size, CDR3 length, J gene, CDR3 protein, CDR3 DNA. D genes are given only for firm matches. Not all rows give a size; the values are once, few, many and, for expanded clones, a class.

d_gene: .
v_gene: TRBV21-1
abundance: .
len: 17
j_gene: TRBJ2-7
CDR3aa: CASSETGESGYSYEQYF
CDR3nt: TGTGCCAGCAGCGAAACGGGGGAATCGGGGTACTCCTACGAGCAGTACTTC

d_gene: .
v_gene: TRBV6-1
abundance: .
len: 14
j_gene: TRBJ1-1
CDR3aa: CASSRLGMNTEAFF
CDR3nt: TGTGCCAGCAGTCGTTTAGGGATGAACACTGAAGCTTTCTTT

d_gene: TRBD1
v_gene: TRBV28
abundance: .
len: 14
j_gene: TRBJ1-2
CDR3aa: CASSYEGANYGYTF
CDR3nt: TGTGCCAGCAGTTATGAGGGGGCGAACTATGGCTACACCTTC

d_gene: TRBD1
v_gene: TRBV4-3
abundance: .
len: 20
j_gene: TRBJ2-7
CDR3aa: CASSQGYRDSRSVSSYEQYF
CDR3nt: TGCGCCAGCAGCCAAGGGTACCGGGACAGCCGTTCCGTGAGCTCCTACGAGCAGTACTTC

d_gene: .
v_gene: TRBV28
abundance: .
len: 13
j_gene: TRBJ1-2
CDR3aa: CASSSTANYGYTF
CDR3nt: TGTGCCAGCAGTTCGACAGCTAACTATGGCTACACCTTC

d_gene: .
v_gene: TRBV15
abundance: few
len: 16
j_gene: TRBJ2-6
CDR3aa: CATSREGGSGANVLTF
CDR3nt: TGTGCCACCAGCAGAGAGGGGGGCTCTGGGGCCAACGTCCTGACTTTC

d_gene: .
v_gene: TRBV5-1
abundance: .
len: 15
j_gene: TRBJ2-2
CDR3aa: CASSLLNPNTGELFF
CDR3nt: TGCGCCAGCAGCTTGCTCAACCCGAACACCGGGGAGCTGTTTTTT

d_gene: .
v_gene: TRBV28
abundance: .
len: 11
j_gene: TRBJ2-3
CDR3aa: CASSFGDTQYF
CDR3nt: TGTGCCAGCAGTTTTGGGGATACGCAGTATTTT

d_gene: .
v_gene: TRBV7-2
abundance: .
len: 14
j_gene: TRBJ2-5
CDR3aa: CASSLFGSQETQYF
CDR3nt: TGTGCCAGCAGCTTATTCGGAAGCCAAGAGACCCAGTACTTC

d_gene: .
v_gene: TRBV7-8
abundance: .
len: 12
j_gene: TRBJ2-2
CDR3aa: CASASSLGELFF
CDR3nt: TGTGCCAGCGCGAGCTCCTTAGGGGAGCTGTTTTTT

d_gene: .
v_gene: TRBV6-1
abundance: .
len: 12
j_gene: TRBJ2-1
CDR3aa: CASSDLMGEQFF
CDR3nt: TGTGCCAGCAGTGACCTCATGGGGGAGCAGTTCTTC

d_gene: TRBD1
v_gene: TRBV6-5
abundance: .
len: 15
j_gene: TRBJ1-6
CDR3aa: CASSTTGTGSSPLHF
CDR3nt: TGTGCCAGCAGCACGACCGGGACAGGGTCTTCACCCCTCCACTTT

d_gene: .
v_gene: TRBV10-1
abundance: few
len: 14
j_gene: TRBJ2-1
CDR3aa: CASSDRAIYNEQFF
CDR3nt: TGCGCCAGCAGTGACAGGGCAATATACAATGAGCAGTTCTTC

d_gene: .
v_gene: TRBV6-1
abundance: .
len: 14
j_gene: TRBJ1-5
CDR3aa: CASREGGSNQPQHF
CDR3nt: TGTGCCAGCAGGGAAGGAGGTAGCAATCAGCCCCAGCATTTT

d_gene: .
v_gene: TRBV5-4
abundance: few
len: 16
j_gene: TRBJ1-2
CDR3aa: CASSFLRFGGNYGYTF
CDR3nt: TGTGCCAGCAGCTTCCTCCGTTTCGGGGGTAACTATGGCTACACCTTC

d_gene: .
v_gene: TRBV5-1
abundance: .
len: 14
j_gene: TRBJ2-1
CDR3aa: CASSLGNSYNEQFF
CDR3nt: TGCGCCAGCAGCTTGGGGAACTCGTACAATGAGCAGTTCTTC

d_gene: .
v_gene: TRBV6-5
abundance: few
len: 12
j_gene: TRBJ1-3
CDR3aa: CASRNSGNTIYF
CDR3nt: TGTGCCAGCCGAAATTCTGGAAACACCATATATTTT

d_gene: TRBD2
v_gene: TRBV29-1
abundance: .
len: 15
j_gene: TRBJ2-3
CDR3aa: CSARTGTSGGDTQYF
CDR3nt: TGCAGCGCAAGGACCGGGACTAGCGGGGGAGATACGCAGTATTTT

d_gene: .
v_gene: TRBV18
abundance: .
len: 13
j_gene: TRBJ2-1
CDR3aa: CASSPRGDNEQFF
CDR3nt: TGTGCCAGCTCACCGCGGGGAGACAATGAGCAGTTCTTC

d_gene: TRBD2
v_gene: TRBV29-1
abundance: .
len: 15
j_gene: TRBJ2-1
CDR3aa: CSGRLAGGLGNEQFF
CDR3nt: TGCAGCGGAAGACTAGCGGGGGGGCTCGGGAATGAGCAGTTCTTC

d_gene: .
v_gene: TRBV5-1
abundance: .
len: 15
j_gene: TRBJ1-2
CDR3aa: CASSLDSQGHYGYTF
CDR3nt: TGCGCCAGCAGCTTGGACAGCCAGGGACACTATGGCTACACCTTC

d_gene: TRBD2
v_gene: TRBV23-1
abundance: .
len: 16
j_gene: TRBJ2-1
CDR3aa: CASSQPAGGPGNEQFF
CDR3nt: TGCGCCAGCAGTCAACCAGCGGGGGGGCCGGGGAATGAGCAGTTCTTC